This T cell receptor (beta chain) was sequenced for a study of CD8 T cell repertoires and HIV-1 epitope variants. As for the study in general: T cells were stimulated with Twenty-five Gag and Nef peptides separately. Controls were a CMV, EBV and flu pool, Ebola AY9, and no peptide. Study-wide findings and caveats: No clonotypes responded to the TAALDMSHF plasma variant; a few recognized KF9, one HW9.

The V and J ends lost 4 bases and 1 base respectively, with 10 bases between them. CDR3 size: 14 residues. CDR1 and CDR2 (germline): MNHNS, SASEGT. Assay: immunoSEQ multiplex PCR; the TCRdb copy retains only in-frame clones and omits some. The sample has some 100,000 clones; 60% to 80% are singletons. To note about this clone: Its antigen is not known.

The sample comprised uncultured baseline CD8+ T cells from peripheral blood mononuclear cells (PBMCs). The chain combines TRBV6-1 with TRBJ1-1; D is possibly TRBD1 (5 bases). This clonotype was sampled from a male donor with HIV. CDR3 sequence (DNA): TGTGCCAGCAGTGGACAGAACTCGAACACTGAAGCTTTCTTT. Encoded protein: CASSGQNSNTEAFF.